Sequencing of this T cell receptor beta chain was carried out in a study of human T cells and chemical hapten exposure. Study-level information: Upper-back patch tests with 0.01% DPC were read at 6 days. The patient population, which was mostly female, had alopecia areata, totalis or universalis.

In the library, unique molecular identifiers were attached to individual cDNA molecules. TCRdb re-analysed the RACE reads in MiXCR, keeping a single row per CDR3 protein. Of fewer than 300,000 distinct CDR3 sequences listed, around 7.3% are singletons. Time point specified: pre-sensitization, week 0. Treatment specified: therapeutic diphenylcyclopropenone sensitization with weekly scalp DPC. Between the trimmed V and J ends, which lost 5 bases and 5 bases, there was a span of 6 bases. From germline, CDR1 is ENHRY and CDR2 SYGVKD. The CDR3 spans 12 residues. This clonotype was picked up a small number of times. The target antigen is unknown. Whole-study findings and limits: Counts of TCRs above 1 in 1000 frequency stayed unchanged with DPC sensitization.

This clonotype was sampled from a man aged 18 to 30 with alopecia areata. Some clones in this sample may be carry-over from other donors' samples. Sequences were derived from whole blood, sampled in connection with sensitization to the hapten diphenylcyclopropenone (DPC). The gene calls are TRBV10-3 and TRBJ2-2, with D unresolved. The CDR3 DNA sequence: TGTGCCATCAGTAATGTTACCGGGGAGCTGTTTTTT. This encodes CAISNVTGELFF.